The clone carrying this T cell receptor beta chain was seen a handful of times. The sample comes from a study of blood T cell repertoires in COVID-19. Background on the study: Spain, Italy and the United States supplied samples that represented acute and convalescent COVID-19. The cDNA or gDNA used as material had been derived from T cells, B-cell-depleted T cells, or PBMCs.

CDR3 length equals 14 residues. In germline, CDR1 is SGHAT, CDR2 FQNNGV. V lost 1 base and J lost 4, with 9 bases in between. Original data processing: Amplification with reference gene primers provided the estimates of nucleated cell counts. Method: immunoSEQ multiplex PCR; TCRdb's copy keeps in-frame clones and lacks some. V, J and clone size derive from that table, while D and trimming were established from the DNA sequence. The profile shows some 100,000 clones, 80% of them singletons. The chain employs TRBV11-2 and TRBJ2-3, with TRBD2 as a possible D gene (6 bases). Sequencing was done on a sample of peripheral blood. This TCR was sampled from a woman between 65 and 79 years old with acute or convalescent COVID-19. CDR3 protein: CASSLALAPDTQYF. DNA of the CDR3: TGTGCCAGCAGCTTAGCACTAGCTCCAGATACGCAGTATTTT.